This T cell receptor beta chain was recorded in a study of blood T cells in healthy people across ages. Study outcomes and limitations: Long-lived donors had more naive CD4+ cells and higher diversity than aged donors. Estimates of total diversity, which came from one million sequenced T cells, were considered to be underestimates. Because donor CMV status was unknown, expanded clonotype changes were possibly confounded.

Concerning this clonotype: The antigen remains unidentified. The junction differs from germline at one of its ends, possibly a read error.

Using a J-beta primer mix together with a sample-barcoded 5' primer, a second PCR was run for about 6 to 11 cycles. MiXCR, applied by TCRdb to the 5' RACE reads, yields one record per CDR3 protein. The sample has about 680,000 distinct CDR3 sequences, about 52% seen once; the top ten hold about 32%. The CDR3 loop spans 16 amino acids. CDR1 and CDR2 (germline): MNHEY, SMNVEV (reference sequence). The sequence was obtained from a woman between 55 and 75 years old in good health. The chain carries TRBV27 and TRBJ2-1, with TRBD1 matching 7 bases. The sample comprised blood. The CDR3 region is CASSSVDRAPYSEQFF. In DNA form, the CDR3 reads TGTGCCAGCAGTTCGGTTGACAGGGCCCCCTACAGTGAGCAGTTCTTC.